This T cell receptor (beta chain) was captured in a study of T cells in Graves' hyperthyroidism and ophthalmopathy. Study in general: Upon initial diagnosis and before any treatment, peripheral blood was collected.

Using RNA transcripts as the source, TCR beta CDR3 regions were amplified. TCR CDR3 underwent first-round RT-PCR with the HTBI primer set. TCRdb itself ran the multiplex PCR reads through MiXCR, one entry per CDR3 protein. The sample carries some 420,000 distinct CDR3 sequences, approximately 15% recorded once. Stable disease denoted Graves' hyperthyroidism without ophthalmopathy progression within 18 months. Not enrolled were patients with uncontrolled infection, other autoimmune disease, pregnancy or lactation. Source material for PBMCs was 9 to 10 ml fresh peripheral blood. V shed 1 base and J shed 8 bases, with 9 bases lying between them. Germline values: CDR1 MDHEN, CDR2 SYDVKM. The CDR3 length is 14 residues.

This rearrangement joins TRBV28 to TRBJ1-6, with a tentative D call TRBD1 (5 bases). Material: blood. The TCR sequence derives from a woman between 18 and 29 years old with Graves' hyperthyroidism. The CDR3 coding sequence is TGTGCCAGCAGTTTATTTCAGGGTGATTCACCCCTCCACTTT. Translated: CASSLFQGDSPLHF.